This T cell receptor beta chain was retrieved from a study of blood T cells in healthy people across ages. A J-beta primer mix and a sample-barcoded 5' primer were used in a second PCR of roughly 6 to 11 cycles. The template-switch adaptor was a 5' adaptor with 12 random nucleotides. It tagged each cDNA molecule. Each CDR3 protein gets one entry after TCRdb re-called the 5' RACE reads with MiXCR. The table includes about 780,000 distinct CDR3 sequences, about half detected once. This clonotype was found once. Material for sequencing was blood. This receptor was obtained from a man at least 80 years old in good health.

CDR3 nucleotides: TGTGCCAGCAGGGAGACTAGCGGGGTCTTTCAAGAGACCCAGTACTTC. This codes for CASRETSGVFQETQYF. The J gene is TRBJ2-5, the V gene TRBV2; 11 bases fit TRBD2. Trimming took 6 bases from V and 2 from J; bases not matched to a gene: 8. The CDR3 has 16 amino acids. Germline CDR1 SNHLY, CDR2 FYNNEI.